This paragraph covers one TCR beta chain sequence. Its antigen is undetermined. V was cut by 6 bases and J by 2 bases, with 8 bases left in between. Germline-derived CDR1 and CDR2 are MNHEY and SVGAGI. This CDR3 has 14 residues. This sample was included in a study of cytomegalovirus exposure and HLA in healthy donors. PCR primers comprised 60 Vbeta and 13 Jbeta primers. Original data processing: Among the unique TCR beta chains that a later analysis counted, about 81 million in all, approximately 12 million were shared. Measured with immunoSEQ multiplex PCR; TCRdb has only the in-frame clones, and not every one. V and J calls and clone size are those listed in that table; D and trimming were worked out from the DNA. The sample has over 150,000 clones, about 80% seen once. Points from the study as a whole: A later analysis reportedly found that, within productive TCRs, an Asian-associated ancestry cluster had fewer N-insertions than the mean observed across the roughly 630 donors. With later analysis, a missense DCLRE1C variant became linked to TCR beta V- and J-gene trimming. DRB1 had the most TCR associations and HLA-C the fewest, a later analysis found, with rates varying by HLA locus.

The clonotype comes from a woman aged 45 to 65 in good health and CMV-seropositive. This chain joins TRBV6-5 and TRBJ1-6; D perhaps matches TRBD1 (5 bases). Input material: PBMCs. CDR3 residues: CASSQGTYNSPLHF. CDR3 nucleotide sequence: TGTGCCAGCAGCCAGGGAACCTATAATTCACCCCTCCACTTT.